The 17 T cell receptor beta chains below were found in one sample sequenced in a study of T-cell reconstitution after alpha-beta-depleted transplantation in children. Preparation of the TCRbeta library involved a method that used unique molecular identifiers. TCRdb re-analysed the PCR reads in MiXCR, keeping a single row per CDR3 protein. The sample holds hundreds of thousands of distinct CDR3 sequences, around 13% seen once. The input for sequencing was PBMCs, mostly from graft donor cells, taken 360 days after TCRalphabeta/CD19-depleted stem cell transplant. Receptors were obtained from a male patient under 18 who had a stem cell transplant for acute myeloid leukemia, so the T cells may come from the graft donor.

This clonotype was observed a few times. J is TRBJ2-1 and V is TRBV7-9; D not certain. Germline CDR1 is SEHNR and CDR2 is FQNEAQ (reference sequence). V was trimmed by 3 bases and J by 6 bases, leaving 9 bases between them. The CDR3 is made up of 13 amino acids. As DNA, the CDR3 is TGTGCCAGCAGCTTTGGGCCGCTCAATGAGCAGTTCTTC. Translation: CASSFGPLNEQFF.

This clonotype was recorded at least ten times. The chain carries TRBV18 and TRBJ2-1; unclear D gene. Germline CDR1 KGHSH, CDR2 LQKENI. CDR3 length equals 12 residues. V lost 8 bases and J 3 bases, leaving 8 bases between the germline ends. In DNA form, the CDR3 reads TGTGCCAGCAGCCCCCTCTACAATGAGCAGTTCTTC. Translated: CASSPLYNEQFF. The entire variable domain, with the rest obtained from reference TRBV18 and TRBJ2-1, is as follows: NAGVMQNPRHLVRRRGQEARLRCSPMKGHSHVYWYRQLPEEGLKFMVYLQKENIIDESGMPKERFSAEFPKEGPSILRIQQVVRGDSAAYFCASSPLYNEQFFGPGTRLTVL.

A few counts support this clonotype. The chain recombines TRBV28 with TRBJ1-2; D is unresolved. The ends were cut back, 0 bases at V and 5 bases at J, with 16 bases in the middle. This CDR3 comprises 16 residues. Germline V gene data show CDR1 as MDHEN and CDR2 as SYDVKM. The CDR3 nucleotides are TGTGCCAGCAGTTTATGGGGCCACCAGCTAAAGTATGGCTACACCTTC. This codes for CASSLWGHQLKYGYTF.

This chain joins TRBV7-2 and TRBJ2-5, with D unclear. Between the trimmed V and J ends, which lost 5 bases and 11 bases, there was a span of 18 bases. Per germline, CDR1 SGHTA and CDR2 FQGNSA. This CDR3 has 13 residues. The CDR3 is CASSPTQVGIQYF. The CDR3 DNA follows: TGTGCCAGCAGCCCCACCCAGGTGGGGATTCAGTACTTC.

This clonotype turned up a few times. V and J are TRBV24-1 and TRBJ1-5; D is perhaps TRBD1 (5 bases). This CDR3 is 16 amino acids long. The V end lost 4 bases, the J end lost 6 bases, and 18 bases lay between the germline ends. Germline CDR1 KGHDR, CDR2 SFDVKD. In DNA form, the CDR3 reads TGTGCCACCAGTGACCCCCGGAAGGGCGGGGGTCAGCCCCAGCATTTT. Its translation: CATSDPRKGGGQPQHF.

J is TRBJ2-7 and V is TRBV6-5; TRBD1 matches at 10 bases. The V gene's germline CDR1 is MNHEY and CDR2 SVGAGI. Trimming at V came to 0 bases and at J to 2 bases, leaving 10 bases not matched to a gene. CDR3 size: 18 residues. DNA for the CDR3: TGTGCCAGCAGTTACTCCGCACCCCGGGACAGGGGCACCTACGAGCAGTACTTC. Translated: CASSYSAPRDRGTYEQYF.

This clonotype has a count of ten or more. This chain connects TRBV6-2 or TRBV6-3 to TRBJ2-7; D uncertain. Germline-derived CDR1 and CDR2 are MNHEY and SVGEGT. Deletions cut 2 bases from V and 0 bases from J, with 5 bases between. This CDR3 is built from 13 residues. The CDR3 is CASSYGNSYEQYF. In DNA form, the CDR3 reads TGTGCCAGCAGTTACGGAAACTCCTACGAGCAGTACTTC.

The V gene is TRBV5-1, the J gene TRBJ2-1; the D gene is possibly TRBD2 (5 bases). Trimming left V 0 bases short and J 5 bases short, with 15 bases between. CDR3 length: 16 residues. Germline CDR1 is SGHRS and CDR2 is YFSETQ. The CDR3 DNA follows: TGCGCCAGCAGCTTGGTATGGGAGCACGAAAACAATGAGCAGTTCTTC. It yields the protein CASSLVWEHENNEQFF.

The V and J genes are TRBV11-2 and TRBJ1-1; D possibly corresponds to TRBD1 (6 bases). The CDR3 sequence is 15 residues long. Germline V CDR1 and CDR2: SGHAT, FQNNGV. Trimming removed 5 bases at V and 7 bases at J, with 20 bases between. The CDR3 nucleotides read TGTGCCAGCAGCCTCCCTGGACTGGGGGCCAATGAAGCTTTCTTT. This translates into CASSLPGLGANEAFF.

The chain uses TRBV6-2 or TRBV6-3 and TRBJ1-5, with a tentative D call TRBD1 (6 bases). V was shortened by 2 bases and J by 7 bases, with 12 bases between the two germline ends. There are 14 residues in the CDR3. Per the germline V gene, CDR1 is MNHEY and CDR2 is SVGEGT. The CDR3 bases are TGTGCCAGCAGTTACACAGGGATCTGGCAGCCCCAGCATTTT. It yields the protein CASSYTGIWQPQHF.

This clonotype was seen more than once but under ten times. The chain has TRBV9 and TRBJ2-3, with TRBD1 matching over 8 bases. V was pared by 7 bases and J by 4 bases, with 11 bases of the junction left unmatched. The CDR3 has 15 residues. Per germline, CDR1 SGDLS and CDR2 YYNGEE. The CDR3 loop reads CASDIGRGPSDTQYF. The CDR3 DNA follows: TGTGCCAGCGACATCGGCAGGGGGCCTTCAGATACGCAGTATTTT. The full variable domain, in which reference TRBV9 and TRBJ2-3 provide the parts outside the CDR3, is DSGVTQTPKHLITATGQRVTLRCSPRSGDLSVYWYQQSLDQGLQFLIQYYNGEERAKGNILERFSAQQFPDLHSELNLSSLELGDSALYFCASDIGRGPSDTQYFGPGTRLTVL.

The gene calls are TRBV12-3 or TRBV12-4 and TRBJ2-7, with 7 bases identical to TRBD1. The CDR3 contains 15 residues. Trimming removed 6 bases from V and 5 bases from J; junction bases left unmatched: 13. CDR3 in amino acids: CASSPRTGASDEQYF. The DNA of the CDR3 is TGTGCCAGCAGCCCCCGGACAGGAGCCTCGGACGAGCAGTACTTC.

This clonotype showed up just a few times. The V gene is TRBV12-3 or TRBV12-4, the J gene TRBJ1-5; 8 bases map to TRBD1. The V and J ends lost 3 bases and 2 bases, in that order; junction bases with no gene match: 6. The CDR3 is made up of 16 amino acids. The CDR3 DNA is TGTGCCAGCAGTTTGCCCGGACAGGGAGGCAATCAGCCCCAGCATTTT. It translates to CASSLPGQGGNQPQHF.

This clonotype was counted ten times or more. The rearrangement joins TRBV13 to TRBJ2-7, with D possibly TRBD2 on 5 matching bases. The CDR3 is made up of 13 amino acids. Germline values: CDR1 PRHDT, CDR2 FYEKMQ (reference sequence). V was clipped by 5 bases and J by 2 bases, with 10 bases between them. The CDR3 is CASSPLGAYEQYF. The CDR3, as DNA: TGTGCCAGCAGCCCCCTCGGGGCCTACGAGCAGTACTTC.

This clonotype was seen a few times. The genes are TRBV20-1 and TRBJ2-7; 10 nucleotides line up with TRBD2. Germline V CDR1 and CDR2: DFQATT, SNEGSKA (reference sequence). CDR3 size: 13 residues. With 4 bases clipped from V and 4 bases from J, the junction kept 4 bases outside the gene matches. The CDR3 is CSATSGSFYEQYF. The CDR3 nucleotides read TGCAGTGCTACTAGCGGGAGCTTTTACGAGCAGTACTTC.

This clonotype was observed a few times. This CDR3 reads CASSKGTSGFTSTDTQYF. CDR3 DNA: TGTGCCAGCAGTAAGGGGACTAGCGGATTTACTAGCACAGATACGCAGTATTTT. This chain links TRBV6-1 with TRBJ2-3; 11 nucleotides agree with TRBD2. The trim removed 5 bases at V and 0 bases at J, leaving 10 bases unmatched. This CDR3 comprises 18 residues. In germline, CDR1 is MNHNS, CDR2 SASEGT.

There are a few counts of this clonotype. J is TRBJ2-7 and V is TRBV11-1; 14 bases match TRBD2. The CDR3 is 20 residues long. The germline gives CDR1 SGHAT, CDR2 FQDESV (reference sequence). V shed 1 base, J shed 3 bases, and the junction held 14 bases outside the gene matches. The chain's CDR3 is CASSLGLGLAGVLGDYEQYF. DNA for the CDR3: TGTGCCAGCAGCTTAGGTTTGGGACTAGCGGGAGTGTTGGGGGACTACGAGCAGTACTTC.